The rows below give T cell receptor beta chains drawn from one sample of a study of blood T cell repertoires in COVID-19. Clones were sequenced by immunoSEQ multiplex PCR, and TCRdb holds only the in-frame ones, with some missing. This sample has roughly 200,000 clones, with 85% to 90% found just once. Specimen: PBMCs or T cells enriched from blood (not recorded which). All receptors come from a woman in her 40s with acute COVID-19. Both conserved end residues are part of each CDR3. The order of the fields is J gene, V gene, clone size, D gene, CDR3 DNA, CDR3 protein. A D gene is named only where the DNA matches it firmly. Clone size appears in some rows only: once, few, many, or a class for an expanded clone.

TRBJ2-1 TRBV5-4 once TRBD2 TGTGCCAGCAGCGGGGGACTAGCGGGAGGGAAATCCTACAATGAGCAGTTCTTC CASSGGLAGGKSYNEQFF
TRBJ2-3 TRBV5-1 - - TGCGCCAGCAGCTTGAGGCAGGGGAGCTCTAGCACAGATACGCAGTATTTT CASSLRQGSSSTDTQYF
TRBJ2-3 TRBV19 - TRBD2 TGTGCCAGTAGCAGGCGGGGGGGCTTCGCCAGCACAGATACGCAGTATTTT CASSRRGGFASTDTQYF
TRBJ2-1 TRBV19 - - TGTGCCAGAGGGGACAATGAGCAGTTCTTC CARGDNEQFF
TRBJ2-7 TRBV6-6 - - TGTGCCAGCAGTTATAGCGGCAACTACGAGCAGTACTTC CASSYSGNYEQYF
TRBJ2-7 TRBV18 - - TGTGCCAGCTCACCCCCTGGGGGCGGACCCTACGAGCAGTACTTC CASSPPGGGPYEQYF
TRBJ1-5 TRBV2 - TRBD1 TGTGCCAGCAGTGATTCCGCCGACAGGGACAGGGCCCAGCATTTT CASSDSADRDRAQHF
TRBJ1-4 TRBV9 - TRBD1 TGTGCCAGCAGCGTCAACCCGGGACAGGAATCTGAAAAACTGTTTTTT CASSVNPGQESEKLFF
TRBJ2-1 TRBV7-8 few TRBD1 TGTGCCAGCAGCTTAGCCGGGACAGGGCTCAATGAGCAGTTCTTC CASSLAGTGLNEQFF
TRBJ2-1 TRBV30 - TRBD1 TGTGCCTGGGCACAGGGGGCGCGTGAGCAGTTCTTC CAWAQGAREQFF
TRBJ1-5 TRBV7-8 - - TGTGCCAGCAGCTCGATTGGGGGCGTAAGGCCCCAGCATTTT CASSSIGGVRPQHF
TRBJ1-6 TRBV5-4 - - TGTGCCAGCAGCTCGACAGTCCATAATTCACCCCTCCACTTT CASSSTVHNSPLHF
TRBJ2-2 TRBV5-3 - TRBD2 TGTGCCAGAAGCTACCCCGGGACTAGCGGGAGATCCACCGGGGAGCTGTTTTTT CARSYPGTSGRSTGELFF
TRBJ2-5 TRBV7-3 - TRBD2 TGTGCCAGCAGCTCCGGACTAGCGGGGTCTCCCCAGTACTTC CASSSGLAGSPQYF
TRBJ2-1 TRBV7-6 - - TGTGCCAGCAGCTCCCATCGCCTGGCGGGGGCGAATGAGCAGTTCTTC CASSSHRLAGANEQFF
TRBJ1-6 TRBV6-1 - - TGTGCCAGCAGTTATGACAGGAATTCACCCCTCCACTTT CASSYDRNSPLHF
TRBJ2-7 TRBV5-1 - TRBD2 TGCGCCAGCAGCTCGACTAGCGGCTCCTACGAGCAGTACTTC CASSSTSGSYEQYF
TRBJ2-1 TRBV5-1 once TRBD2 TGCGCCAGCAGCTACCCCGGGACTAGCGGAGTCAATGAGCAGTTCTTC CASSYPGTSGVNEQFF
TRBJ2-2 TRBV14 - - TGTGCCAGCAGCCAAGCCCGCGGCACCGGGGAGCTGTTTTTT CASSQARGTGELFF
TRBJ1-5 TRBV19 - - TGTGCCAGTAGTGCGCAAGGGGATAGCAATCAGCCCCAGCATTTT CASSAQGDSNQPQHF
TRBJ2-7 TRBV28 - - TGTGCCAGCACGGGTGGCGCCGCCTACGAGCAGTACTTC CASTGGAAYEQYF
TRBJ2-3 TRBV18 once - TGTGCCAGCTCACAACTCCCGAACCCCTCAGATACGCAGTATTTT CASSQLPNPSDTQYF
TRBJ2-2 TRBV11-1 - TRBD1 TGTGCCGCCCGGACAGGGCCCACCGGGGAGCTGTTTTTT CAARTGPTGELFF
TRBJ2-6 TRBV7-8 once - TGTGCCACATTCGACAGACCAATTAGCTCTGGGGCCAACGTCCTGACTTTC CATFDRPISSGANVLTF
TRBJ1-1 TRBV7-9 - - TGTGCCAGCAGCTCCGTAACTGAAGCTTTCTTT CASSSVTEAFF
TRBJ1-3 TRBV4-1 - - TGCGCCAGCAGCCAAGATAGGACAGTTGGAAACACCATATATTTT CASSQDRTVGNTIYF
TRBJ2-2 TRBV5-1 few - TGCGCCAGCAGAAGGCGGACGTCTGCGGTGGACTTGAACACCGGGGAGCTGTTTTTT CASRRRTSAVDLNTGELFF
TRBJ2-2 TRBV5-1 few - TGCGCCAGCAGCTTGGCCATGGTAGGGGCCGGGGAGCTGTTTTTT CASSLAMVGAGELFF
TRBJ2-5 TRBV6-5 - TRBD2 TGTGCCAGCACCGTACTAGCGGGGCAAGAGACCCAGTACTTC CASTVLAGQETQYF
TRBJ1-6 TRBV11-2 - - TGTGCCAGCAGCTCACCGACAGGAGCATATAATTCACCCCTCCACTTT CASSSPTGAYNSPLHF
TRBJ2-5 TRBV11-2 - TRBD2 TGTGCCAGCAGCTTAGATCGGGCTAGCGGGAGGGCCAGGGAGACCCAGTACTTC CASSLDRASGRARETQYF
TRBJ1-3 TRBV20-1 - - TGCAGTGCTAGTCGGGGGGTCAAAAACACCATATATTTT CSASRGVKNTIYF
TRBJ1-3 TRBV6-5 - TRBD1 TGTGCCAGCGGGGATCCGGGGACAGAGAAGAACACCATATATTTT CASGDPGTEKNTIYF
TRBJ1-6 TRBV5-6 - TRBD1 TGTGCCAGCAGCGGTCGACAGAAGGGGGCCGTGTCGTCACCCCTCCACTTT CASSGRQKGAVSSPLHF
TRBJ2-3 TRBV5-1 - TRBD2 TGCGCCACCAAACTAGCGGGGAGCACAGATACGCAGTATTTT CATKLAGSTDTQYF
TRBJ2-4 TRBV6-2/TRBV6-3 - - TGTGCCAGCAGTTACCGGGTGGTTACCAAAAACATTCAGTACTTC CASSYRVVTKNIQYF
TRBJ1-1 TRBV5-4 - TRBD1 TGTGCCAGCAGCTACGGACAGGCAGAAGCTTTCTTT CASSYGQAEAFF
TRBJ2-3 TRBV24-1 - TRBD2 TGTGCCACCAGTGATTGGAAAACAGGACTAGCGGCAGATACGCAGTATTTT CATSDWKTGLAADTQYF
TRBJ1-4 TRBV5-1 - TRBD1 TGCGCCAGCAGCGTTACAGGGGGAAGTGAAAAACTGTTTTTT CASSVTGGSEKLFF
TRBJ1-1 TRBV13 - TRBD1 TGTGCCAGCAGCGTCCTCGGGACAGGGTCCATGAACACTGAAGCTTTCTTT CASSVLGTGSMNTEAFF
TRBJ2-7 TRBV5-6 - TRBD1 TGTGCCAGCAGCTCATACAGGGGGCTGATCCACGAGCAGTACTTC CASSSYRGLIHEQYF
TRBJ2-5 TRBV11-1 - TRBD1 TGTGCCAGCAGCTTAGGGACAGGGACAGGAGAGACCCAGTACTTC CASSLGTGTGETQYF
TRBJ1-6 TRBV11-2 - TRBD1 TGTGCCAGCAGCTTGAGACAGGGATCCTATAATTCACCCCTCCACTTT CASSLRQGSYNSPLHF
TRBJ2-1 TRBV3-1/TRBV3-2 - TRBD2 TGTGCCAGCAGCCAAGATACTTCGGCGGGAGGGCCCAATGAGCAGTTCTTC CASSQDTSAGGPNEQFF
TRBJ1-1 TRBV10-3 - - TGTGCCATCAGTGGGGGGGCTGAAGCTTTCTTT CAISGGAEAFF
TRBJ1-5 TRBV4-3 - - TGCGCCAGCAGCCAAGATAACAAAGGCAATCAGCCCCAGCATTTT CASSQDNKGNQPQHF
TRBJ2-1 TRBV3-1/TRBV3-2 - TRBD1 TGTGCCAGCAGCCTGAATTTCAGGGGGTCGGGGTACAATGAGCAGTTCTTC CASSLNFRGSGYNEQFF
TRBJ1-1 TRBV5-1 - TRBD1 TGCGCCAGCAGCTTGAGACAGGGGGGGATGAACACTGAAGCTTTCTTT CASSLRQGGMNTEAFF
TRBJ2-2 TRBV11-2 - - TGTGCCAGCAGCTTAGCCGGGGGGCCCGGGGAGCTGTTTTTT CASSLAGGPGELFF
TRBJ1-3 TRBV5-4 - - TGTGCCAGCAGCTCATCAGGAGGCTCTGGAAACACCATATATTTT CASSSSGGSGNTIYF
TRBJ2-5 TRBV7-2 once TRBD2 TGTGCCAGCAGCAATAATAGGGGAGGACTAGCGGGAGGAGGTGAGACCCAGTACTTC CASSNNRGGLAGGGETQYF
TRBJ1-4 TRBV28 - - TGTGCCAGCAGTTTACAGGGTGAAAAACTGTTTTTT CASSLQGEKLFF
TRBJ2-7 TRBV27 - TRBD2 TGTGCCAGCACTCAGCCGGGAGGGGCAGGCTACGAGCAGTACTTC CASTQPGGAGYEQYF
TRBJ2-2 TRBV7-9 - - TGTGCCAGCAGCTTATCGGCCGGGGAGCTGTTTTTT CASSLSAGELFF
TRBJ1-1 TRBV5-1 - - TGCGCCAGCAGCTTGGGGGATTACCCAGGGGAAGCTTTCTTT CASSLGDYPGEAFF
TRBJ1-2 TRBV9 - TRBD1 TGTGCCAGCAGCACCGACAGGGGAAGCGGTCCTGGCTACACCTTC CASSTDRGSGPGYTF
TRBJ1-3 TRBV6-5 - TRBD1 TGTGCCAGCAGTTATAGACAGGGGGCTGGGAACACCATATATTTT CASSYRQGAGNTIYF
TRBJ1-4 TRBV5-4 - TRBD1 TGTGCCAGCAGCCAGGGACAGGGGGGCCATGGTGAAAAACTGTTTTTT CASSQGQGGHGEKLFF
TRBJ2-7 TRBV7-8 - - TGTGCCAGCAGCGAGGACAGTACCTACGAGCAGTACTTC CASSEDSTYEQYF